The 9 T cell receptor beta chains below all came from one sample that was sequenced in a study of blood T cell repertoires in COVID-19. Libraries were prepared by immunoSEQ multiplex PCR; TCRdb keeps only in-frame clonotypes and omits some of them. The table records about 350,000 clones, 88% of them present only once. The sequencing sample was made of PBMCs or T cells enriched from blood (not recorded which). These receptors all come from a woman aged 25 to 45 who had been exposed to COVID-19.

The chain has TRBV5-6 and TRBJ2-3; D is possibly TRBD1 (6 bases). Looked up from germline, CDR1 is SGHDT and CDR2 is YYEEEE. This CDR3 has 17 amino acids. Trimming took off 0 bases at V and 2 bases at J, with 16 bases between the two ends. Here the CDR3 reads CASSLGGQFHHTDTQYF. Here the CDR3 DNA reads TGTGCCAGCAGCTTGGGTGGACAGTTCCATCACACAGATACGCAGTATTTT.

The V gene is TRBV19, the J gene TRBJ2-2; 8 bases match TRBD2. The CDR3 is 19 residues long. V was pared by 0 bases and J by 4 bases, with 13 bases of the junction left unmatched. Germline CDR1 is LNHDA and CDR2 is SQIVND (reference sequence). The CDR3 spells CASSIDFFGLAGSTGELFF. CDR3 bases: TGTGCCAGTAGTATAGATTTCTTCGGACTAGCAGGGTCCACCGGGGAGCTGTTTTTT.

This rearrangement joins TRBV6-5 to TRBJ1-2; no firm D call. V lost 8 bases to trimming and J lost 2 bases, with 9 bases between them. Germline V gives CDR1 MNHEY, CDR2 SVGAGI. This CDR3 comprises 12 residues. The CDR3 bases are TGTGCCAGCTCCTCGTCGAACTATGGCTACACCTTC. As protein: CASSSSNYGYTF.

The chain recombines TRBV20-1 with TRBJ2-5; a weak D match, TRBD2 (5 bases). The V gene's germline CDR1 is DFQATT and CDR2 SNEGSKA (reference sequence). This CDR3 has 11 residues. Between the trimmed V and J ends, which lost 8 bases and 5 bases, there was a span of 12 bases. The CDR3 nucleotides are TGCAGTCCGATAGGAGGCGAGACCCAGTACTTC. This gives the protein CSPIGGETQYF.

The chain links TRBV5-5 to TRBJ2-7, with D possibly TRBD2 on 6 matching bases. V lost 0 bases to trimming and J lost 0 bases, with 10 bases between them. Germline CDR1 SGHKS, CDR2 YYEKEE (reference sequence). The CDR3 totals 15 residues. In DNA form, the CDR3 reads TGTGCCAGCAGCTTGGACCCGCGGGGCTCCTACGAGCAGTACTTC. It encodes CASSLDPRGSYEQYF.

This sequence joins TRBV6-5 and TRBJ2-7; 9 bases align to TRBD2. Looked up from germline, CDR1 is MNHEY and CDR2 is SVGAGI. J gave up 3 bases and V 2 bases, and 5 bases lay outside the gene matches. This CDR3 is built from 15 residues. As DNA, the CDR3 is TGTGCCAGCAGTTACGGGCTAGCGGGGAACTACGAGCAGTACTTC. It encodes CASSYGLAGNYEQYF.

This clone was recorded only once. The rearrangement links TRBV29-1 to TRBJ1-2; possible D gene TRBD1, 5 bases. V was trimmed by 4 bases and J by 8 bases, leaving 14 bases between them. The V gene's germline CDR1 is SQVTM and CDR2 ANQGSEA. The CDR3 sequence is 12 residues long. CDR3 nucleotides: TGCAGCGTTGTCGATCGGGGGAAAGGCTACACCTTC. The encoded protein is CSVVDRGKGYTF.

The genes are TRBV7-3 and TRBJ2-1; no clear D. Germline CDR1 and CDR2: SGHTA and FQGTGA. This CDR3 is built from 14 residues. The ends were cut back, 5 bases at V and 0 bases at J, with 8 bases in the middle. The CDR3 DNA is TGTGCCAGCAGCCCACACGACTCCTACAATGAGCAGTTCTTC. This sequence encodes CASSPHDSYNEQFF.

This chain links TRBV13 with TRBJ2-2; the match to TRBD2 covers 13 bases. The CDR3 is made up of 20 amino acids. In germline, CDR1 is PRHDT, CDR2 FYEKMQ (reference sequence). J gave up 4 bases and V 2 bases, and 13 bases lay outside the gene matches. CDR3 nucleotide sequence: TGTGCCAGCAGCTTACCCCTCGGACTAGCGGGAGAGGGGGGCACCGGGGAGCTGTTTTTT. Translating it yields CASSLPLGLAGEGGTGELFF. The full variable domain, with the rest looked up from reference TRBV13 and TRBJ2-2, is AAGVIQSPRHLIKEKRETATLKCYPIPRHDTVYWYQQGPGQDPQFLISFYEKMQSDKGSIPDRFSAQQFSDYHSELNMSSLELGDSALYFCASSLPLGLAGEGGTGELFFGEGSRLTVL.